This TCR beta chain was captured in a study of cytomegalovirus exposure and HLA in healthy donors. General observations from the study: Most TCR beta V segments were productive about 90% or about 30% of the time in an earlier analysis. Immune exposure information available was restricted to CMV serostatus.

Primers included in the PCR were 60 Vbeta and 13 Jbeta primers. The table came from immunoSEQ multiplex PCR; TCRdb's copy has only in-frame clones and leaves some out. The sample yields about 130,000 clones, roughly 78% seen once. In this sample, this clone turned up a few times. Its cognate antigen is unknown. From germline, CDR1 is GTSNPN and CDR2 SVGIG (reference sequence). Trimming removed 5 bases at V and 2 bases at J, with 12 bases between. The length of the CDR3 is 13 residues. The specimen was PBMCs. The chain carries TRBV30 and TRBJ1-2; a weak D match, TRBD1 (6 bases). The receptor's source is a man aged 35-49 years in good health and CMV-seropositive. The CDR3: CAWATGINYGYTF. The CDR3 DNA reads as TGTGCCTGGGCTACAGGGATCAACTATGGCTACACCTTC.